This T cell receptor (beta chain) was recovered during a study of a mutant IDH1 vaccine in newly diagnosed glioma. Study findings and constraints: Evidence of vaccine-induced immune responses was documented in less than 95% of patients.

V lost 4 bases and J lost 2; bases outside the gene matches: 9. Germline V gene data show CDR1 as SEHNR and CDR2 as FQNEAQ (reference sequence). This CDR3 is 16 amino acids long. Only in-frame clones appear in the TCRdb table, and some are missing; sequencing was by immunoSEQ multiplex PCR. The sample contains some 130,000 clones, roughly 75% of which appear only once. This clone rates as medium-sized (0.01 to 0.1%). Its antigen is currently unknown. Indicated time point: week 11, during vaccination. Vaccine doses each comprised 300 ug of mutant IDH1 20-mer peptide, with topical imiquimod. The V call is TRBV7-9, the J call TRBJ2-5; 8 nucleotides match TRBD2. This clonotype originated in a man between 40 and 49 years old with glioma. The material sequenced was PBMCs, taken from a glioma patient whose treatment included an IDH1 peptide vaccine. The CDR3 region is CASSWEAGVLQETQYF. CDR3 in DNA: TGTGCCAGCAGCTGGGAAGCGGGGGTTCTACAAGAGACCCAGTACTTC.